The present entry profiles one T cell receptor (beta chain) with its context. This clonotype was observed many times. The antigen this receptor binds is unknown. The record has no base qualities; no much larger clone is one base away. This specimen belongs to a study of spatial heterogeneity in lung cancer (dated by TCRdb to the late 2010s). The study in broad terms: Beta-chain transcripts were consistently detected in greater numbers than alpha-chain transcripts, which likely reflects a higher abundance of beta-chain transcripts. At surgery, over 200 tumor regions, roughly 62 matched nontumor lung samples and 56 PBMC samples were TCR-sequenced for both alpha and beta chains. In the raw uncorrected reads, each unique combination of TCR and UMI appeared on average more than ten times. TCR repertoire features were related to nonsynonymous mutation counts determined by whole-exome sequencing of tumor tissue. In non-small cell lung cancer, the study made a quantitative comparison of TCR alpha and beta repertoires among multiple tumor regions, matched nontumor lung and blood.

The sample's time point label is to be understood as: sample taken at primary tumor resection. Samples were obtained from 70 to 85 patients with early-stage, untreated non-small cell lung cancer from the lung TRACERx cohort. Without any cell sorting, TCR sequencing was performed on whole RNA extracted either from tumor and nontumor lung tissue or from cryopreserved PBMC samples. Patients were selected for TCR sequencing only if sufficient RNA was available from at least two tumor regions. The junction shows trimming of 1 base on V and 5 bases on J, plus 9 bases between the germline ends. Sequences SGHRS (CDR1) and YFSETQ (CDR2) are obtained from the germline V gene. The CDR3 spans 14 residues, from the cysteine through the phenylalanine. Just CDR3 DNA is preserved here, 42 bases in frame from base 1. The library was prepared using 5' RACE. TCRdb records NextSeq 500 as the sequencer. To allow correction of PCR and sequencing errors, the TCR library protocol tagged every TCR cDNA molecule with a unique molecular identifier. The original pipeline was this. Decombinator tools were used for TCR identification, UMI-based error correction and CDR3 extraction. TCRs above a frequency of 2 per 1,000, corresponding to the top 1% of the tumor frequency distribution, were defined as expanded. Renyi diversity was calculated using the R vegan package after each repertoire was subsampled 100 times to 5,000 TCRs. CDR3 similarity networks were built from amino acid triplet string-kernel similarity, with CDR3s being connected when pairwise similarity was above 0.82. The raw public reads went through TCRdb reprocessing: fastp at Q25, MiXCR clone calling, in-frame beta chains kept. Here each entry gathers all rows of one CDR3 protein and keeps the most common genes and DNA. These V and J calls are TCRdb output, not the study's own analysis. The sample table contains 20,000 to 25,000 distinct CDR3 sequences; only one count was recorded for approximately 6.2% of them. The ten largest clones add up to 30% to 35% of the sample.

Findings and caveats that apply to the study as a whole: Additional single-cell paired TCR alpha and beta sequencing was considered necessary to confirm, at a functional level, the hypothesis that regional TCRs recognize regional mutations. Ubiquitous expanded tumor TCRs showed up in blood more often at tumor resection than at routine follow-up.

The specimen comprised PBMCs, sampled at surgery. This clonotype originated in a male donor with early-stage non-small cell lung cancer. The chain was built from TRBV5-1 and TRBJ2-2; the D gene lacks a confident call. Read as DNA, the sequence is TGCGCCAGCAGCTTGCCACAGCCTACCGGGGAGCTGTTTTTT. The translation is CASSLPQPTGELFF.